The entry that follows covers one T cell receptor (beta chain) sequence. The antigen is unknown. The source of the sample is a study of shared clonotypes between healthy human individuals. About the research overall: Every donor yielded three CD4 naive, three CD4 memory, two CD8 naive and one CD8 memory plate.

Findings and caveats of the study: In general, naive subsets displayed greater estimated richness than memory subsets did.

Trimming stripped 2 bases from V and 9 bases from J, with 14 bases between. Germline loops: CDR1 SGDLS, CDR2 YYNGEE. This CDR3 has 13 amino acids. TCRdb's table, derived via immunoSEQ multiplex PCR, lists solely in-frame clones and lacks some. The sample consists of fewer than 400,000 clones, around 74% of them appearing once. It was into CD45RA+ naive and CD45RA-negative memory subsets that the CD4+ cells were split. Material for sequencing was memory CD4+ T cells sorted from blood. The subset is: CD45RA-negative fraction. The rearrangement uses TRBV9 and TRBJ2-5, with D perhaps TRBD1 (5 bases). The receptor was isolated from a man aged 25 to 45 in good health. Written as DNA, the CDR3 is TGTGCCAGCAGCGTGAACAGCCAAGGGGCCCAGTACTTC. This encodes CASSVNSQGAQYF.